This T cell receptor (beta chain) was recovered during a study of beta chain features in type 1 diabetes. Study in general: All samples yielded 107,917,701 examined sorted cells. Study results and limitations: Type 1 diabetes patients showed a moderate but significant shortening of TCRB CDR3s in all four CD4+ subsets.

With 0 bases removed from V and 11 bases from J, the gap between germline ends came to 17 bases. The CDR3 is 15 residues long. Germline assignment: CDR1 LGHNA and CDR2 YNFKEQ. The study reverse transcribed the entire isolated RNA, so it sequenced expressed TCRB transcripts. Data came from immunoSEQ multiplex PCR; TCRdb stores just in-frame clones and leaves some out. Among hundreds of thousands of clones listed, approximately 28% were seen once. About this clone: Its cognate antigen is unknown.

This sequence joins TRBV4-2 and TRBJ1-3; D not resolved. The sequencing input was naive CD4+ T cells from blood. The sequence was collected from a man younger than 30 in good health. For the CDR3, the DNA is TGTGCCAGCAGCCAAGATTCACTGCGGGGTGTCGCCATATATTTT. Translating gives CASSQDSLRGVAIYF.